This T cell receptor (beta chain) was identified during a study of blood T cells in healthy people across ages. General study findings and limits: Unsorted PBMCs blocked a conclusive comparison of naive and antigen-experienced cells. The percentage of naive T cells correlated strongly with TCR beta diversity.

This CDR3 is built from 13 residues. Germline V lookup: CDR1 MNHEY, CDR2 SMNVEV (reference sequence). Trimming stripped 2 bases from V and 5 bases from J, with 10 bases between. There are a few counts of this clonotype. The antigen remains unidentified. Combining a sample-barcoded 5' primer with a J-beta primer mix, a second PCR ran for roughly 6 to 11 cycles. A single record per CDR3 protein comes from TCRdb applying MiXCR to the 5' RACE reads. The sample contains approximately 760,000 distinct CDR3 sequences, around 25% of which appear only once. The donors, all healthy, were Caucasians living in Russia, aged about 6 to 90. Every participating donor contributed about 10 milliliters of peripheral blood through a draw. The same data also contributed to another study, on T cells of mothers and their children.

The J gene is TRBJ2-7, the V gene TRBV27; D unclear. This clonotype was sampled from a boy younger than 18 in good health. Specimen: blood. The CDR3 DNA sequence: TGTGCCAGCAGTTTAGCACCTTATAACGAGCAGTACTTC. Protein: CASSLAPYNEQYF.